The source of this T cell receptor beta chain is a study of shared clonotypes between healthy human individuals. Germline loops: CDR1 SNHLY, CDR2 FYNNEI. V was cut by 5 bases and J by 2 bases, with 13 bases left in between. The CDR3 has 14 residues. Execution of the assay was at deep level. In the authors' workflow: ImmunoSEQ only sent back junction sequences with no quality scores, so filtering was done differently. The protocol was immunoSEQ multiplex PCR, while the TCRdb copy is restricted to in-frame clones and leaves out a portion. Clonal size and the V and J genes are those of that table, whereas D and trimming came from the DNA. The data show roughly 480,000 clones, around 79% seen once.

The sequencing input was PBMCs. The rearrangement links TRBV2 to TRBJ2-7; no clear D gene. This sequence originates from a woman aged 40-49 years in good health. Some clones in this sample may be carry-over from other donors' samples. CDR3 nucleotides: TGTGCCAGCAGTCGCGAGACGAACACCTACGAGCAGTACTTC. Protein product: CASSRETNTYEQYF.